This T cell receptor beta chain was found in a study of Graves' ophthalmopathy and Graves' hyperthyroidism. Study-wide findings and caveats: Most thyroid-expanded clonotypes exceeding 0.001 frequency were also found in blood.

Amplification of TCR beta CDR3 regions used RNA transcripts. First-round RT-PCR relied on HTBI primers, and a second-round multiplex PCR came next. MiXCR, applied by TCRdb to the multiplex PCR reads, yields one record per CDR3 protein. The profile covers approximately 380,000 distinct CDR3 sequences, with over 20% appearing a single time and 2.5% to 3.5% taken by the ten largest. The CDR3 has 13 amino acids. Trimming removed 2 bases from V and 7 bases from J; junction bases left unmatched: 2. There are many counts of this clonotype. Its antigen is still unknown. The chain links TRBV12-3 or TRBV12-4 to TRBJ1-5; 7 bases align to TRBD1. What was sequenced was peripheral blood. This clonotype originated in a woman aged 18-29 years with stable Graves' hyperthyroidism. CDR3 loop: CASSLQGDQPQHF. CDR3 DNA sequence: TGTGCCAGCAGTTTACAGGGGGACCAGCCCCAGCATTTT.